The 8 T cell receptor beta chains below all came from one sample that was sequenced in a study of T cell responses to AZD1222 COVID-19 vaccine. Using immunoSEQ multiplex PCR, the repertoire was profiled, and TCRdb retains in-frame clones only, with some absent. The repertoire has about 96,000 clones, roughly nine tenths of them found once; the top ten carry roughly 24%. The material was peripheral blood, obtained on day 0 of AZD1222 vaccination. The receptors derive from an adult in good health.

The V and J genes are TRBV19 and TRBJ2-6; D is unresolved. The CDR3 is made up of 13 amino acids. The V gene lost 5 bases and the J gene lost 2 bases, with 4 bases spanning the gap. CDR1 is LNHDA, CDR2 SQIVND, per germline (reference sequence). CDR3 nucleotide sequence: TGTGCCAGTAGTCTCCCTGGGGCCAACGTCCTGACTTTC. This sequence encodes CASSLPGANVLTF.

The rearrangement links TRBV19 to TRBJ1-6, with TRBD1 as a possible D gene (5 bases). V was clipped by 6 bases and J by 7 bases, with 16 bases between them. This CDR3 has 15 amino acids. CDR1 is LNHDA and CDR2 is SQIVND in the germline V gene (reference sequence). Written as DNA, the CDR3 is TGTGCCAGTAGAAACTCCGGGACGGCAAATTCACCCCTCCACTTT. Amino acids: CASRNSGTANSPLHF.

The chain recombines TRBV14 with TRBJ2-1; possible D gene TRBD2, 7 bases. The germline V gene encodes CDR1 SGHDN and CDR2 FVKESK. The length of the CDR3 is 14 residues. With 2 bases removed from V and 10 bases from J, the gap between germline ends came to 15 bases. This CDR3 reads CASSQSGGAGEQFF. CDR3 DNA sequence: TGTGCCAGCAGCCAATCTGGGGGGGCAGGGGAGCAGTTCTTC. The entire variable domain, with the rest obtained from reference TRBV14 and TRBJ2-1, is as follows: EAGVTQFPSHSVIEKGQTVTLRCDPISGHDNLYWYRRVMGKEIKFLLHFVKESKQDESGMPNNRFLAERTGGTYSTLKVQPAELEDSGVYFCASSQSGGAGEQFFGPGTRLTVL.

The genes are TRBV4-3 and TRBJ2-7, with 8 bases identical to TRBD2. The germline gives CDR1 LGHNA, CDR2 YSLEER. V shed 4 bases, J shed 0 bases, and the junction held 5 bases outside the gene matches. This CDR3 region has 15 residues. The CDR3 DNA follows: TGCGCCAGCAGCCGCACTAGCGGAAGCTCCTACGAGCAGTACTTC. Translation gives CASSRTSGSSYEQYF.

The chain uses TRBV30 and TRBJ2-5, with unresolved D. The CDR3 runs 15 residues. V was clipped by 3 bases and J by 3 bases, with 17 bases between them. CDR1 is GTSNPN and CDR2 is SVGIG in the germline V gene (reference sequence). The CDR3 DNA sequence: TGTGCCTGGAGCCCACCCTGGGTATTTGAAGAGACCCAGTACTTC. Translation gives CAWSPPWVFEETQYF.

The chain employs TRBV28 and TRBJ1-6, with a tentative D call TRBD1 (6 bases). This CDR3 contains 13 residues. Germline-derived CDR1 and CDR2 are MDHEN and SYDVKM. V was pared by 5 bases and J by 9 bases, with 11 bases between. DNA for the CDR3: TGTGCCAGCAGTGTAAACAGGGTTTCACCCCTCCACTTT. Residues: CASSVNRVSPLHF.

V is TRBV9 and J is TRBJ2-3; maybe TRBD2 (6 bases). Per the germline V gene, CDR1 is SGDLS and CDR2 is YYNGEE. The CDR3 is 15 amino acids. Trimming took off 7 bases at V and 5 bases at J, with 20 bases between the two ends. This chain's CDR3 is CASADRERSQDTQYF. CDR3 in DNA: TGTGCCAGCGCAGACCGGGAGAGGTCACAAGATACGCAGTATTTT.

This rearrangement joins TRBV7-9 to TRBJ1-3; D remains unclear. V dropped 0 bases and J dropped 0 bases, with 3 bases sitting between them. The CDR3 has 14 amino acids. Germline values: CDR1 SEHNR, CDR2 FQNEAQ (reference sequence). CDR3: CASSLAFSGNTIYF. In DNA form, the CDR3 reads TGTGCCAGCAGCTTAGCTTTCTCTGGAAACACCATATATTTT.